This T cell receptor (beta chain) appears in the sequencing data of a study of cytomegalovirus exposure and HLA in healthy donors. This clone has only a few counts. The primer mix had 60 Vbeta and 13 Jbeta primers. In the original processing: Later, about 80 million unique TCR beta chains were counted in an analysis, and some 11 million of them were shared. Libraries were prepared by immunoSEQ multiplex PCR; TCRdb keeps only in-frame clonotypes and omits some of them. Clone size and V and J calls were adopted from that table, with D and trimming inferred from the DNA. Here the sample spans roughly 140,000 clones, about 75% being singletons. The CDR3 contains 14 residues. The V gene's germline CDR1 is MDHEN and CDR2 SYDVKM. V was pared by 2 bases and J by 5 bases, with 12 bases between.

The source is a woman in her twenties or thirties in good health and CMV-seronegative. V usage is TRBV28 and J usage is TRBJ2-5; D may be TRBD2 (5 bases). Sequenced input: PBMCs. As DNA, the CDR3 is TGTGCCAGCAGTTTAGGGAGTAGACCGGAGACCCAGTACTTC. Its protein product is CASSLGSRPETQYF.